The 10 T cell receptor beta chains in this list originate from one sample, sequenced in a study of T cell responses to AZD1222 COVID-19 vaccine. This table comes from immunoSEQ multiplex PCR, and its TCRdb copy is limited to in-frame clones, with some not included. The sample shows some 170,000 clones, around nine tenths of them seen only once. This sample comprised peripheral blood, obtained on day 0 of AZD1222 vaccination. The receptors here all came from an adult in good health.

The chain uses TRBV4-1 and TRBJ1-3; the D is unclear. Trimming stripped 3 bases from V and 0 bases from J, with 9 bases between. Germline V gives CDR1 MGHRA, CDR2 YSYEKL. This CDR3 spans 15 amino acids. The CDR3 region has the DNA TGCGCCAGCAGCCAGGGCCGCGACTCTGGAAACACCATATATTTT. Its protein is CASSQGRDSGNTIYF.

V usage is TRBV11-2 and J usage is TRBJ1-1; maybe TRBD1 (6 bases). Per germline, CDR1 SGHAT and CDR2 FQNNGV. V lost 4 bases, J lost 0 bases, and 9 bases lay in between. This CDR3 has 14 amino acids. In DNA form, the CDR3 reads TGTGCCAGCAGCTACAGGGCAATGAACACTGAAGCTTTCTTT. As protein: CASSYRAMNTEAFF.

The chain joins TRBV9 to TRBJ2-7, with 10 positions matching TRBD2. J gave up 6 bases and V 9 bases, and 12 bases lay outside the gene matches. The CDR3 contains 14 residues. Germline CDR1 reads SGDLS; CDR2 reads YYNGEE. This CDR3 is CATFRTSGYVEQYF. For the CDR3, the DNA is TGTGCCACCTTCAGGACTAGCGGTTATGTCGAGCAGTACTTC.

The chain has TRBV2 and TRBJ1-5, with 8 bases matching TRBD1. CDR3 length: 15 amino acids. The V gene end was trimmed by 7 bases and the J gene end by 0 bases; junction bases not matched to a gene: 5. The germline V gene encodes CDR1 SNHLY and CDR2 FYNNEI. The CDR3 here is CASKADRVSNQPQHF. Written as DNA, the CDR3 is TGTGCCAGCAAAGCGGACAGGGTTAGCAATCAGCCCCAGCATTTT.

This chain uses TRBV6-4 with TRBJ1-1; tentatively, D is TRBD1 (5 bases). Germline V gene data show CDR1 as MRHNA and CDR2 as SNTAGT. The CDR3 covers 12 residues. Trimming took 8 bases from V and 1 from J, leaving 8 bases between them. CDR3 DNA sequence: TGTGCCAGCCAGGGTTCGAACACTGAAGCTTTCTTT. Its protein product is CASQGSNTEAFF.

The V and J genes are TRBV7-9 and TRBJ1-6; 7 bases are shared with TRBD1. The V gene's germline CDR1 is SEHNR and CDR2 FQNEAQ (reference sequence). The CDR3 extends over 14 amino acids. Trimming removed 2 bases from V and 5 bases from J; junction bases left unmatched: 0. The CDR3 sequence: CASSLTGDNSPLHF. The CDR3 DNA sequence: TGTGCCAGCAGCTTAACAGGGGATAATTCACCCCTCCACTTT.

Here the CDR3 reads CASSQDYRGANSNQPQHF. In nucleotides, the CDR3 is TGTGCCAGCAGCCAAGATTACAGGGGGGCTAATAGCAATCAGCCCCAGCATTTT. The gene calls are TRBV4-2 and TRBJ1-5, with TRBD1 matching over 8 bases. Trimming took 0 bases from V and 0 from J; bases not matched to a gene: 7. The germline V gene has CDR1 LGHNA and CDR2 YNFKEQ. The CDR3 runs 18 residues.

The CDR3 spells CASSLPTGTNEKLFF. The CDR3 coding sequence is TGTGCCAGCAGCCTTCCGACAGGGACTAATGAAAAACTGTTTTTT. The rearrangement joins TRBV3-1 (or the pseudogene TRBV3-2) to TRBJ1-4; TRBD1 aligns across 7 bases. Trimming removed 4 bases from V and 2 bases from J; junction bases left unmatched: 4. CDR3 size: 15 residues. The germline V gene has CDR1 LGHDT and CDR2 YNNKEL (reference sequence).

The chain carries TRBV5-4 and TRBJ2-5; 9 bases line up with TRBD2. Germline V gives CDR1 SGHNT, CDR2 YYREEE (reference sequence). V trimming: 4 bases; J trimming: 4 bases; junction bases outside the gene matches: 8. This CDR3 has 15 residues. CDR3 sequence (DNA): TGTGCCAGCAGCGACGCGCGGGAGGGCCGAGAGACCCAGTACTTC. Protein sequence: CASSDAREGRETQYF. The entire variable domain, with the rest obtained from reference TRBV5-4 and TRBJ2-5, is as follows: ETGVTQSPTHLIKTRGQQVTLRCSSQSGHNTVSWYQQALGQGPQFIFQYYREEENGRGNFPPRFSGLQFPNYSSELNVNALELDDSALYLCASSDAREGRETQYFGPGTRLLVL.

The chain combines TRBV6-5 with TRBJ2-3, with 7 nucleotides matching TRBD2. CDR3 size: 14 residues. Germline V CDR1 and CDR2: MNHEY, SVGAGI. V shed 4 bases and J 3 bases; nucleotides not matched to a gene: 4. The CDR3 here is CASSSREFTDTQYF. The CDR3 nucleotides read TGTGCCAGCAGTTCGCGGGAGTTTACAGATACGCAGTATTTT.